This T cell receptor beta chain originates from a study of T cells in Graves' hyperthyroidism and ophthalmopathy. Amplified TCR beta CDR3 regions derived from RNA transcripts. The HTBI primer set served for first-round RT-PCR of the TCR CDR3. TCRdb analysed the multiplex PCR reads with MiXCR anew, one entry per CDR3 protein. Of 500,000 to 800,000 distinct CDR3 sequences in the sample, around 15% were seen once. Exclusions: uncontrolled infection, other autoimmune disease, pregnancy, lactation. Study conclusions and caveats: Stable hyperthyroidism was separated from ophthalmopathy by a model based on 13 V-J features. Among thyroid clonotypes expanded above 0.001, most also appeared in blood.

The V end lost 8 bases, the J end lost 10 bases, and 14 bases lay between the germline ends. The germline gives CDR1 SNHLY, CDR2 FYNNEI. This CDR3 contains 12 residues. This clonotype has more than one count but fewer than ten. Antigen: not known. Sequencing input: blood. This chain links TRBV2 with TRBJ1-4; D possibly corresponds to TRBD1 (5 bases). The source is a woman in her 50s with Graves' ophthalmopathy. The CDR3 DNA reads TGTGCCAGCGGTACCCGGGGACTAAAACTGTTTTTT. Protein: CASGTRGLKLFF.